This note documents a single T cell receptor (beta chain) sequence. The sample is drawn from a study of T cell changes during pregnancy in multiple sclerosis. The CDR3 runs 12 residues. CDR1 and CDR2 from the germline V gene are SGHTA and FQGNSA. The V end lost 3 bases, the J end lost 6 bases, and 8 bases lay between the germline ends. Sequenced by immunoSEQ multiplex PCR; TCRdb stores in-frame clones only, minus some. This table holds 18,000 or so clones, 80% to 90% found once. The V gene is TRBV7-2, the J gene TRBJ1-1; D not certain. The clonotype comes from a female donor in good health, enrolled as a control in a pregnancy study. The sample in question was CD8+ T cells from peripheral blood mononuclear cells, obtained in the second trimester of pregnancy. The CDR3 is CASSFVSAEAFF. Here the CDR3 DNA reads TGTGCCAGCAGCTTTGTTTCCGCTGAAGCTTTCTTT.